The 11 T cell receptor beta chains presented below share a single source sample, sequenced in a study of Graves' ophthalmopathy and Graves' hyperthyroidism. TCR beta CDR3 amplification used RNA transcripts. Investigators did first-round RT-PCR with HTBI primers, then second-round multiplex PCR. MiXCR, applied by TCRdb to the multiplex PCR reads, yields one record per CDR3 protein. Of tens of thousands of distinct CDR3 sequences listed, approximately 50% are singletons. Sequencing input: peripheral blood. The source of these receptors is an adult woman with Graves' ophthalmopathy.

At least ten counts were recorded for this clonotype. CDR3 residues: CASRSGQQNTGELFF. CDR3 DNA: TGTGCCAGCAGGTCGGGACAGCAGAACACCGGGGAGCTGTTTTTT. The chain carries TRBV12-3 or TRBV12-4 and TRBJ2-2; 7 bases agree with TRBD1. This CDR3 has 15 residues. The trim removed 6 bases at V and 1 base at J, leaving 5 bases unmatched.

This clonotype occurred many times. The junction departs from germline at one end; a sequencing error may be responsible. J is TRBJ1-1 and V is TRBV20-1, with D hard to call. Germline values: CDR1 DFQATT, CDR2 SNEGSKA (reference sequence). The CDR3 contains 15 residues. The CDR3 loop is CSARDLTRSNAEAFF. The CDR3 DNA follows: TGCAGTGCTAGAGATTTGACACGCTCGAACGCTGAAGCTTTCTTT.

The genes are TRBV14 and TRBJ2-3; unclear D gene. There are 15 residues in the CDR3. The germline V and J ends were trimmed by 0 bases and 1 base, with 8 bases remaining between them. Germline loops: CDR1 SGHDN, CDR2 FVKESK. The CDR3 sequence is CASSQDGNRTDTQYF. CDR3 coding DNA: TGTGCCAGCAGCCAAGATGGCAACCGCACAGATACGCAGTATTTT.

This clonotype was picked up many times. The chain couples TRBV19 to TRBJ2-5; the match to TRBD1 covers 8 bases. V dropped 3 bases and J dropped 2; count of bases not matched to a gene: 5. Germline V CDR1 and CDR2: LNHDA, SQIVND (reference sequence). The CDR3 spans 15 residues. The CDR3 coding sequence is TGTGCCAGTAGTATCCGCTGGGACAGGCAAGAGACCCAGTACTTC. The encoded protein is CASSIRWDRQETQYF.

This clonotype was counted many times. The rearrangement joins TRBV28 to TRBJ1-1, with D perhaps matching TRBD1 (6 bases). The CDR3 consists of 15 residues. The V gene lost 7 bases and the J gene lost 3 bases, with 18 bases spanning the gap. Germline CDR1 is MDHEN and CDR2 is SYDVKM. The CDR3 DNA sequence: TGTGCCAGCACCCCCGAGACAGGACGTTACACTGAAGCTTTCTTT. Translating gives CASTPETGRYTEAFF.

This clonotype has ten or more counts. The V gene is TRBV6-2 or TRBV6-3, the J gene TRBJ1-2; 8 bases are shared with TRBD1. The junction had 20 bases not matched to a gene; V was cut back by 3 bases and J by 8 bases. From germline, CDR1 is MNHEY and CDR2 SVGEGT. The CDR3 consists of 18 residues. CDR3 bases: TGTGCCAGCAGTTATCTCACCGGTGGTGCAGGGGGCGCAGAAGGCTACACCTTC. This encodes CASSYLTGGAGGAEGYTF.

This clonotype appeared many times. The gene calls are TRBV6-1 and TRBJ2-5; D is undetermined. CDR1 MNHNS and CDR2 SASEGT come from the germline V gene. V gave up 7 bases and J gave up 2 bases, with 11 bases separating them. The CDR3 is 13 residues long. CDR3 protein: CASTYSLQETQYF. The CDR3 nucleotides read TGTGCCAGCACGTACAGCTTACAAGAGACCCAGTACTTC.

This clonotype was counted ten times or more. This rearrangement joins TRBV7-3 to TRBJ2-3; the D gene is possibly TRBD2 (7 bases). The germline CDR1 and CDR2 sequences are SGHTA and FQGTGA. The V gene lost 4 bases and the J gene lost 10 bases, with 15 bases spanning the gap. The CDR3 contains 13 residues. CDR3 DNA: TGTGCCAGCAGCTCCCTAGGGGGGGCGCCGCAGTATTTT. Its protein is CASSSLGGAPQYF.

In its sample, this clonotype was seen many times. The chain combines TRBV6-1 with TRBJ2-1; 8 bases are shared with TRBD2. Germline V lookup: CDR1 MNHNS, CDR2 SASEGT. J lost 0 bases, V lost 2 bases, and 0 bases had no gene match. CDR3 length: 15 amino acids. The CDR3 bases are TGTGCCAGCAGTGAACTAGCGGGCTCCTACAATGAGCAGTTCTTC. It codes for CASSELAGSYNEQFF.

This clonotype was picked up many times. The V call is TRBV4-3, the J call TRBJ1-2; D unresolved. The CDR3 consists of 13 residues. Germline CDR1 reads LGHNA; CDR2 reads YSLEER. Trimming cost V 0 bases and J 4 bases, with 6 bases left between them. CDR3 nucleotide sequence: TGCGCCAGCAGCCAAGAAACCTTCTATGGCTACACCTTC. Its translation is CASSQETFYGYTF.

This clonotype was seen many times. V gene TRBV5-6 combines with J gene TRBJ2-2, with a tentative D call TRBD1 (6 bases). Trimming cost V 8 bases and J 6 bases, with 14 bases left between them. The CDR3 contains 13 residues. CDR1 SGHDT and CDR2 YYEEEE come from the germline V gene. The chain's CDR3 is CASRPTGSGELFF. In nucleotides, the CDR3 is TGTGCCAGTAGACCAACAGGGTCCGGGGAGCTGTTTTTT.